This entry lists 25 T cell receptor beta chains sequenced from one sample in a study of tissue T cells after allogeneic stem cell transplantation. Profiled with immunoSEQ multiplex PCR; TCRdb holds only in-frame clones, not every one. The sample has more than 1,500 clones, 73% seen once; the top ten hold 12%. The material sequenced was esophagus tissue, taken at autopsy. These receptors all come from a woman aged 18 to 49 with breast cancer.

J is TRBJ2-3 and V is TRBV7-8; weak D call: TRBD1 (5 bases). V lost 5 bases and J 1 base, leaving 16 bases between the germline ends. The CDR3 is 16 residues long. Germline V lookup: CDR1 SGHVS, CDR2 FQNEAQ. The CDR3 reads CASSLQTRVRTDTQYF. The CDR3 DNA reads TGTGCCAGCAGCCTCCAGACCAGGGTCCGCACAGATACGCAGTATTTT. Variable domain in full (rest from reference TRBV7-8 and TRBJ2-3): GAGVSQSPRYKVAKRGQDVALRCDPISGHVSLFWYQQALGQGPEFLTYFQNEAQLDKSGLPSDRFFAERPEGSVSTLKIQRTQQEDSAVYLCASSLQTRVRTDTQYFGPGTRLTVL.

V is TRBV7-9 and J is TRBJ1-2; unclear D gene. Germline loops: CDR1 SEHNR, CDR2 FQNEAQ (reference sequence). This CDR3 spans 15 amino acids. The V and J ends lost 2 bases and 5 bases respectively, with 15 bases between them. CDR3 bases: TGTGCCAGCAGCTTAACAGCCACTCAGGTTTATGGCTACACCTTC. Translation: CASSLTATQVYGYTF. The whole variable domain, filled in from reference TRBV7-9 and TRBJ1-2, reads DTGVSQNPRHKITKRGQNVTFRCDPISEHNRLYWYRQTLGQGPEFLTYFQNEAQLEKSRLLSDRFSAERPKGSFSTLEIQRTEQGDSAMYLCASSLTATQVYGYTFGSGTRLTVV.

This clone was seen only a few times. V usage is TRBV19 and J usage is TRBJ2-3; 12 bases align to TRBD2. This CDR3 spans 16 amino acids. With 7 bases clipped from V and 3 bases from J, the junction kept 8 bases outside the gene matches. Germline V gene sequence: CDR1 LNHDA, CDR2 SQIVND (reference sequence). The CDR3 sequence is CASNPSLAGGTDTQYF. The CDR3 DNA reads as TGTGCCAGTAACCCCTCCCTAGCGGGGGGGACAGATACGCAGTATTTT.

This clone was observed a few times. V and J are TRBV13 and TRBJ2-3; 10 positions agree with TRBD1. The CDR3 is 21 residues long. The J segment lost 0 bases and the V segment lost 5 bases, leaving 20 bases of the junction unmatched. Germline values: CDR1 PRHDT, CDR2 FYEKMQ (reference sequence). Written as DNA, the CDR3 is TGTGCCAGCAGCAGAAAGCTGTCCGGGACAGGGGACCTGCTAAGCACAGATACGCAGTATTTT. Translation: CASSRKLSGTGDLLSTDTQYF.

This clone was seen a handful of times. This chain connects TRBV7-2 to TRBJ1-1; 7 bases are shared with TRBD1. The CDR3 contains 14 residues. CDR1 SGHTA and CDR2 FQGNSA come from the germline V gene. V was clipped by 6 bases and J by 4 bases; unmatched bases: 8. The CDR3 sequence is CASSTGVSGTEAFF. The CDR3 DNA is TGTGCCAGCAGTACAGGGGTTAGCGGCACTGAAGCTTTCTTT.

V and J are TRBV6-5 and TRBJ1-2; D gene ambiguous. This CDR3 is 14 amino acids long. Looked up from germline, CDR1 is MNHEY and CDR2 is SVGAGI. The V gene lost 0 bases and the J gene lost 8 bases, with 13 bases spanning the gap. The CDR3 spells CASSYSTREPGYTF. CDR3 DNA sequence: TGTGCCAGCAGTTACTCGACGCGAGAACCCGGCTACACCTTC.

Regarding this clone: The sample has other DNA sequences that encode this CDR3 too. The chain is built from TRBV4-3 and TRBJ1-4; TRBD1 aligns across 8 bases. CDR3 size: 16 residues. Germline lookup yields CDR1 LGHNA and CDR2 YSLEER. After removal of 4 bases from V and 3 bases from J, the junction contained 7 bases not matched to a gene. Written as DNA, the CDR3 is TGCGCCAGCAGCCTTGGACAGGGAGAAGCTAATGAAAAACTGTTTTTT. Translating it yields CASSLGQGEANEKLFF.

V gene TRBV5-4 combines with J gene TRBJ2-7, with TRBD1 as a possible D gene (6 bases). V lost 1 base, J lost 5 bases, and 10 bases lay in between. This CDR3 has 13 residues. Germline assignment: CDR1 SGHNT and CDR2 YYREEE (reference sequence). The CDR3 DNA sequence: TGTGCCAGCAGCTTGTGGGCAGGGGACGAGCAGTACTTC. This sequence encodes CASSLWAGDEQYF.

CDR3 sequence: CASSLGQGVGYTF. In DNA, the CDR3 is TGCGCCAGCAGCTTGGGACAGGGGGTTGGCTACACCTTC. This chain uses TRBV5-1 with TRBJ1-2, with TRBD1 matching 9 bases. CDR3 size: 13 residues. Germline V gives CDR1 SGHRS, CDR2 YFSETQ. Losses at the gene ends were 0 bases for V and 7 bases for J; bases not matched to a gene: 1.

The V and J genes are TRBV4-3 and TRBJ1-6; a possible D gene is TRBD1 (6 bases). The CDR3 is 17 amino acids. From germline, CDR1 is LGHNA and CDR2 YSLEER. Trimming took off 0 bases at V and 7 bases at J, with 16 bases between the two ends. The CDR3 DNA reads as TGCGCCAGCAGCCAAGAGGGGGGCAACAGCCAGAATTCACCCCTCCACTTT. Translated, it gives CASSQEGGNSQNSPLHF.

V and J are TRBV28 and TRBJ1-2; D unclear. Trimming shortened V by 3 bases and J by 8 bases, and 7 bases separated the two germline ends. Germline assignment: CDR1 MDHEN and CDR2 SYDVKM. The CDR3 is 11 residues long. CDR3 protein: CASSFTGGYTF. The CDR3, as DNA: TGTGCCAGCAGTTTTACGGGCGGCTACACCTTC.

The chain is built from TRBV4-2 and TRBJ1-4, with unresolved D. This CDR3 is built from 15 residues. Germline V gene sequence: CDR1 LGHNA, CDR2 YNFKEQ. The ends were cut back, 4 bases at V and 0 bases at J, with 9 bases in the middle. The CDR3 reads CASSPAGATNEKLFF. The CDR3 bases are TGTGCCAGCAGCCCCGCAGGCGCAACTAATGAAAAACTGTTTTTT.

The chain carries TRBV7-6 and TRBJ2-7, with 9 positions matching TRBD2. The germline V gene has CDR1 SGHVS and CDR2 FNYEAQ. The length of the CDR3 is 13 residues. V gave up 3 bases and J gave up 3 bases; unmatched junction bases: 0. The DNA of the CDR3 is TGTGCCAGCAGCTTTAGCGGGAGCTACGAGCAGTACTTC. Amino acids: CASSFSGSYEQYF. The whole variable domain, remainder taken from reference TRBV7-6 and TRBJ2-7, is GAGVSQSPRYKVTKRGQDVALRCDPISGHVSLYWYRQALGQGPEFLTYFNYEAQQDKSGLPNDRFSAERPEGSISTLTIQRTEQRDSAMYRCASSFSGSYEQYFGPGTRLTVT.

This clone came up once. CDR3 residues: CASSHSQVQEDIQYF. The CDR3 DNA sequence: TGCGCCAGCAGCCACTCACAGGTCCAAGAGGACATTCAGTACTTC. This chain uses TRBV4-3 with TRBJ2-4; a possible D gene is TRBD1 (5 bases). This CDR3 is 15 amino acids long. The germline gives CDR1 LGHNA, CDR2 YSLEER. V dropped 3 bases and J dropped 8 bases, with 17 bases sitting between them.

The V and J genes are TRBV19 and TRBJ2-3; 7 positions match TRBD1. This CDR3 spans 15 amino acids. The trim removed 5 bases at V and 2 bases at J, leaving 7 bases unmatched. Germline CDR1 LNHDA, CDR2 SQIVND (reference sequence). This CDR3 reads CASSSRTGFTDTQYF. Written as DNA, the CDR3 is TGTGCCAGTAGTTCTCGGACAGGATTCACAGATACGCAGTATTTT.

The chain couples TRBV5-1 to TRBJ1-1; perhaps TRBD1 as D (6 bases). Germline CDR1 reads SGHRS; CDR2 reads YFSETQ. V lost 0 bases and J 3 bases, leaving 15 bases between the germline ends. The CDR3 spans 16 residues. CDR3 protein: CASSLVGQRRDTEAFF. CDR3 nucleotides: TGCGCCAGCAGCTTGGTGGGACAAAGGCGGGACACTGAAGCTTTCTTT. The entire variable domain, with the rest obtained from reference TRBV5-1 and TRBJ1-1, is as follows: KAGVTQTPRYLIKTRGQQVTLSCSPISGHRSVSWYQQTPGQGLQFLFEYFSETQRNKGNFPGRFSGRQFSNSRSEMNVSTLELGDSALYLCASSLVGQRRDTEAFFGQGTRLTVV.

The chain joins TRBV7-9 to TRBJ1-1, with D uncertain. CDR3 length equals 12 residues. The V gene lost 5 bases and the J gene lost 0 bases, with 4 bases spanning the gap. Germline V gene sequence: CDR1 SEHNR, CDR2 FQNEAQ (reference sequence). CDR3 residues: CASSLLNTEAFF. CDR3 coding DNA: TGTGCCAGCAGCCTCTTGAACACTGAAGCTTTCTTT. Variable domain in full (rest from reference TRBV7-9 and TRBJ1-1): DTGVSQNPRHKITKRGQNVTFRCDPISEHNRLYWYRQTLGQGPEFLTYFQNEAQLEKSRLLSDRFSAERPKGSFSTLEIQRTEQGDSAMYLCASSLLNTEAFFGQGTRLTVV.

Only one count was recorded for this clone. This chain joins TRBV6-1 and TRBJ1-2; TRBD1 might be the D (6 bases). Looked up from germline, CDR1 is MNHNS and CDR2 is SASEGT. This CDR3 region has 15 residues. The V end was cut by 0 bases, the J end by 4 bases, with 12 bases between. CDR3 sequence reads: CASSEAPQGTYGYTF. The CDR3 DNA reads TGTGCCAGCAGTGAAGCCCCACAGGGAACCTATGGCTACACCTTC.

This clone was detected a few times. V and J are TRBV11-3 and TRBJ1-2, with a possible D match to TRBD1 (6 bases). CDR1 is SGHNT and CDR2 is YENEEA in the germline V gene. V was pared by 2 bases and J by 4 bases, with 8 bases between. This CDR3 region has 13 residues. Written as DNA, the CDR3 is TGTGCCAGCAGCTTACAACAGGGCTATGGCTACACCTTC. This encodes CASSLQQGYGYTF.

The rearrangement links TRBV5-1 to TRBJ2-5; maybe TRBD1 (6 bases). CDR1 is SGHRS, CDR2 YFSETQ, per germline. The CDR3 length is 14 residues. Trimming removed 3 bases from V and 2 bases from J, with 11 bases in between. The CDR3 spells CASSSDSTQETQYF. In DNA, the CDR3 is TGCGCCAGCAGCTCGGACAGCACGCAAGAGACCCAGTACTTC.

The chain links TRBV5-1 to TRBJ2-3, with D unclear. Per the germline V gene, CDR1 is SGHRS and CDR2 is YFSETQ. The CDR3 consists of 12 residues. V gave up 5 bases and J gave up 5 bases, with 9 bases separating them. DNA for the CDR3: TGCGCCAGCAGTCTTAATCAAGATACGCAGTATTTT. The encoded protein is CASSLNQDTQYF. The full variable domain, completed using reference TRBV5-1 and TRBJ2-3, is KAGVTQTPRYLIKTRGQQVTLSCSPISGHRSVSWYQQTPGQGLQFLFEYFSETQRNKGNFPGRFSGRQFSNSRSEMNVSTLELGDSALYLCASSLNQDTQYFGPGTRLTVL.

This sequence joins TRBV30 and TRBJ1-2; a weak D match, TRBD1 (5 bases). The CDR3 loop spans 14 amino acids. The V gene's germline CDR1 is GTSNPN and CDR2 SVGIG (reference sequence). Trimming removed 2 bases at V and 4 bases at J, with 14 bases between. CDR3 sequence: CAWSYDRTFYGYTF. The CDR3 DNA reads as TGTGCCTGGAGTTATGACAGAACCTTCTATGGCTACACCTTC.

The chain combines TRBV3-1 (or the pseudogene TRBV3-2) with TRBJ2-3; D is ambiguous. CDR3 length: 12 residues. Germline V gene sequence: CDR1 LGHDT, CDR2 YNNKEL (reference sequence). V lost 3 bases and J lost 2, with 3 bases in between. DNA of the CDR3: TGTGCCAGCAGCCACGACACAGATACGCAGTATTTT. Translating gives CASSHDTDTQYF.

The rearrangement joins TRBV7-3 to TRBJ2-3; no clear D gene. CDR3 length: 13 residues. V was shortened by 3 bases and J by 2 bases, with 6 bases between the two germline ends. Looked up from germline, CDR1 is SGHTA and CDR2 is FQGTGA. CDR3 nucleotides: TGTGCCAGCAGCTTCTATGCCACAGATACGCAGTATTTT. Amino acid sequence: CASSFYATDTQYF.

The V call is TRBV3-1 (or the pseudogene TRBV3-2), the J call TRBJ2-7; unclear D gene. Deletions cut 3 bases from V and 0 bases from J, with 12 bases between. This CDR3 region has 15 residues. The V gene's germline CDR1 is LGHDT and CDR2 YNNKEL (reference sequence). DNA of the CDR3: TGTGCCAGCAGCCACACTACAGCGATCTCCTACGAGCAGTACTTC. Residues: CASSHTTAISYEQYF.